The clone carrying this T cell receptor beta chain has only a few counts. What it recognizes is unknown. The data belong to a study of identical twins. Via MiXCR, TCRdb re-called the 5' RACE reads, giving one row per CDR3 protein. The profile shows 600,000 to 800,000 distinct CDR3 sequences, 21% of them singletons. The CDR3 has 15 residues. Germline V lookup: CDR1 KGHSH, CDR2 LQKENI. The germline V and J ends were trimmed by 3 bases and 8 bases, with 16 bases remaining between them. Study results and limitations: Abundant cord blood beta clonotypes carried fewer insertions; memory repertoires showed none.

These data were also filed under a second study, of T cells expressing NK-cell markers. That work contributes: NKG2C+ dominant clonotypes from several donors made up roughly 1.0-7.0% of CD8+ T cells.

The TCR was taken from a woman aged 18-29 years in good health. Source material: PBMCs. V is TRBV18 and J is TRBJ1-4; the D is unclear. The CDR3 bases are TGTGCCAGCTCACCGAAAGTCAATCTGGGGGAAAAACTGTTTTTT. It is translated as CASSPKVNLGEKLFF.